The 25 T cell receptor beta chains below all came from one sample that was sequenced in a study of blood T cell repertoires in COVID-19 (dated by TCRdb to the early 2020s). Libraries were made using the immunoSEQ multiplex PCR assay. TCRdb limited this immuneACCESS table to in-frame rearrangements with V and J called. A share of clones is missing; checked studies link under half to unresolved V genes, and the rest is unexplained. Recorded for this sample are around 280,000 clones; roughly 90% of them occurred a single time. The ten top clones hold about 1.7% of the sample. The sample consisted of PBMCs or T cells enriched from blood (not recorded which). The receptors shown here come from a woman between 18 and 30 years old with acute COVID-19.

This clone was counted a single time. This chain connects TRBV6-9 to TRBJ2-7; perhaps TRBD2 as D (6 bases). Trimming stripped 4 bases from V and 4 bases from J, with 11 bases between. Germline CDR1 MNHGY, CDR2 SVAAGI. The CDR3 contains 13 residues. CDR3 sequence (DNA): TGTGCCAGCAGTTCTCCTAGCGAGTACGAGCAGTACTTC. Encoded protein: CASSSPSEYEQYF.

The rearrangement uses TRBV4-1 and TRBJ2-1; TRBD2 agrees at 12 bases. V was pared by 0 bases and J by 9 bases, with 9 bases of the junction left unmatched. Germline V gene lookup returns CDR1 MGHRA and CDR2 YSYEKL. CDR3 size: 17 residues. CDR3 coding DNA: TGCGCCAGCAGCCAAGACCCGACTAGCGGGAGATTGGCTGAGCAGTTCTTC. Amino acid sequence: CASSQDPTSGRLAEQFF.

The sample holds a few counts of this clone. The chain links TRBV7-9 to TRBJ2-2; no firm D call. This CDR3 has 13 residues. The V end lost 7 bases, the J end lost 1 base, and 7 bases lay between the germline ends. Germline assignment: CDR1 SEHNR and CDR2 FQNEAQ (reference sequence). The chain's CDR3 is CASNTGNTGELFF. CDR3 in DNA: TGTGCCAGCAATACGGGGAACACCGGGGAGCTGTTTTTT. Full variable domain (missing parts from reference TRBV7-9 and TRBJ2-2): DTGVSQNPRHKITKRGQNVTFRCDPISEHNRLYWYRQTLGQGPEFLTYFQNEAQLEKSRLLSDRFSAERPKGSFSTLEIQRTEQGDSAMYLCASNTGNTGELFFGEGSRLTVL.

V and J are TRBV7-6 and TRBJ2-2, with D uncertain. Germline-derived CDR1 and CDR2 are SGHVS and FNYEAQ. This CDR3 comprises 14 residues. V was trimmed by 0 bases and J by 1 base, leaving 3 bases between them. The CDR3 DNA reads TGTGCCAGCAGCTTAGCGCGGAACACCGGGGAGCTGTTTTTT. Translating gives CASSLARNTGELFF.

This chain joins TRBV5-4 and TRBJ1-4; no clear D gene. Trimming took 1 base from V and 5 from J, leaving 6 bases between them. The length of the CDR3 is 13 residues. Germline CDR1 SGHNT, CDR2 YYREEE (reference sequence). The CDR3 DNA reads as TGTGCCAGCAGCTTGCGGGAAAATGAAAAACTGTTTTTT. It yields the protein CASSLRENEKLFF.

J is TRBJ2-2 and V is TRBV10-1; D is possibly TRBD2 (5 bases). Between the trimmed V and J ends, which lost 6 bases and 5 bases, there was a span of 10 bases. The CDR3 loop spans 13 amino acids. CDR1 is WNHNN, CDR2 SYGVQD, per germline (reference sequence). CDR3: CASSRTLTGELFF. DNA for the CDR3: TGCGCCAGCAGCCGGACTTTAACCGGGGAGCTGTTTTTT.

This sequence joins TRBV3-1 (or the pseudogene TRBV3-2) and TRBJ2-2; unclear D gene. Germline-derived CDR1 and CDR2 are LGHDT and YNNKEL (reference sequence). V was cut by 0 bases and J by 3 bases, with 5 bases left in between. This CDR3 spans 14 amino acids. CDR3 DNA sequence: TGTGCCAGCAGCCAAGACCCCGACACCGGGGAGCTGTTTTTT. Translation: CASSQDPDTGELFF.

This clone appeared once. The chain couples TRBV7-8 to TRBJ2-1; TRBD1 is a possible D gene (6 bases). Looked up from germline, CDR1 is SGHVS and CDR2 is FQNEAQ. V lost 5 bases and J 4 bases, leaving 15 bases between the germline ends. The CDR3 spans 15 residues. The chain's CDR3 is CASSHLRGGYNEQFF. Written as DNA, the CDR3 is TGTGCCAGCAGCCATCTTCGAGGGGGATACAATGAGCAGTTCTTC.

The CDR3 loop is CASSSRDRDGYGYTF. In nucleotides, the CDR3 is TGCGCCAGCAGCAGCCGGGACAGGGACGGCTATGGCTACACCTTC. The rearrangement links TRBV4-1 to TRBJ1-2; 9 bases map to TRBD1. V lost 5 bases to trimming and J lost 4 bases; unmatched junction nucleotides: 8. Germline V gene data show CDR1 as MGHRA and CDR2 as YSYEKL. The CDR3 runs 15 residues.

The chain's CDR3 is CASSQRDRGTTEAFF. CDR3 DNA sequence: TGTGCCAGTAGTCAAAGGGACAGGGGCACCACTGAAGCTTTCTTT. This sequence joins TRBV19 and TRBJ1-1; 10 nucleotides line up with TRBD1. CDR3 length: 15 amino acids. Trimming removed 5 bases from V and 4 bases from J; junction bases left unmatched: 7. Germline V lookup: CDR1 LNHDA, CDR2 SQIVND (reference sequence).

V is TRBV24-1 and J is TRBJ1-5, with unresolved D. There are 14 residues in the CDR3. Trimming removed 1 base at V and 4 bases at J, with 7 bases between. CDR1 and CDR2 (germline): KGHDR, SFDVKD. This CDR3 reads CATSDFRRNQPQHF. CDR3 in DNA: TGTGCCACCAGTGATTTTCGGAGAAATCAGCCCCAGCATTTT.

The V call is TRBV29-1, the J call TRBJ2-1, with 7 bases aligning to TRBD1. The CDR3 consists of 13 residues. CDR1 SQVTM and CDR2 ANQGSEA come from the germline V gene. The ends lost 6 bases at V and 8 bases at J; junction bases unmatched: 10. This CDR3 reads CSVARDRRDEQFF. In DNA form, the CDR3 reads TGCAGCGTCGCCCGGGACAGAAGGGATGAGCAGTTCTTC.

The rearrangement links TRBV29-1 to TRBJ2-1; 13 positions match TRBD2. Germline CDR1 SQVTM, CDR2 ANQGSEA. The CDR3 covers 14 residues. Trimming removed 7 bases from V and 8 bases from J; junction bases left unmatched: 8. For the CDR3, the DNA is TGCAGCGCGAAACTAGCGGGAGGGCCTCATGAGCAGTTCTTC. Protein: CSAKLAGGPHEQFF.

V gene TRBV6-5 combines with J gene TRBJ1-1; 8 bases match TRBD1. This CDR3 is 14 amino acids long. From germline, CDR1 is MNHEY and CDR2 SVGAGI. V was pared by 7 bases and J by 7 bases, with 11 bases of the junction left unmatched. CDR3 protein: CASTTGGHSNEAFF. CDR3 sequence (DNA): TGTGCCAGCACCACAGGGGGACACTCAAATGAAGCTTTCTTT.

The V call is TRBV4-2, the J call TRBJ2-5; 8 bases line up with TRBD1. Germline V gene lookup returns CDR1 LGHNA and CDR2 YNFKEQ. V lost 4 bases, J lost 5 bases, and 3 bases stayed unmatched. The CDR3 totals 13 residues. In DNA form, the CDR3 reads TGTGCCAGCAGCCGGGACAGGAGGGAGACCCAGTACTTC. Amino acids: CASSRDRRETQYF.

This clone appeared a single time. The chain is built from TRBV9 and TRBJ1-1; TRBD1 matches 9 bases. CDR3 size: 17 residues. Trimming at V came to 0 bases and at J to 4 bases, leaving 10 bases not matched to a gene. Germline V gene data show CDR1 as SGDLS and CDR2 as YYNGEE. The CDR3 loop is CASSVAYDGTGSTEAFF. The CDR3 DNA is TGTGCCAGCAGCGTAGCTTATGACGGGACAGGGTCCACTGAAGCTTTCTTT.

V gene TRBV18 combines with J gene TRBJ2-5, with D uncertain. The CDR3 sequence is 12 residues long. V lost 2 bases and J lost 5, with 6 bases in between. CDR1 is KGHSH and CDR2 is LQKENI in the germline V gene. The CDR3 is CASSPIRETQYF. The CDR3 DNA is TGTGCCAGCTCACCAATTCGGGAGACCCAGTACTTC.

V gene TRBV29-1 combines with J gene TRBJ1-1; 8 bases are a match to TRBD1. CDR3 length equals 15 residues. Germline lookup yields CDR1 SQVTM and CDR2 ANQGSEA. Unmatched junction bases numbered 7, after V lost 2 bases and J lost 2 bases. The CDR3 loop reads CSVERTGRLNTEAFF. CDR3 nucleotides: TGCAGCGTTGAACGGACAGGGCGATTAAACACTGAAGCTTTCTTT.

The chain couples TRBV7-3 to TRBJ1-1, with a weak D call TRBD1 (6 bases). This CDR3 has 13 amino acids. The V end was cut by 1 base, the J end by 8 bases, with 11 bases between. CDR1 and CDR2 from the germline V gene are SGHTA and FQGTGA. The CDR3 DNA follows: TGTGCCAGCAGCTTAAAGCCCGGGACAGAAGCTTTCTTT. Translation gives CASSLKPGTEAFF. The variable domain in full, with the rest retrieved from reference TRBV7-3 and TRBJ1-1, is GAGVSQTPSNKVTEKGKYVELRCDPISGHTALYWYRQSLGQGPEFLIYFQGTGAADDSGLPNDRFFAVRPEGSVSTLKIQRTERGDSAVYLCASSLKPGTEAFFGQGTRLTVV.

DNA of the CDR3: TGTGCCAGTAGTCAGGGAGGGGCTAGAATGAACACTGAAGCTTTCTTT. Its translation: CASSQGGARMNTEAFF. This chain joins TRBV19 and TRBJ1-1, with D perhaps TRBD1 (5 bases). The CDR3 covers 16 residues. Trimming pared 5 bases from V and 0 bases from J, leaving 16 bases between. The germline V gene encodes CDR1 LNHDA and CDR2 SQIVND (reference sequence). Filled out from reference TRBV19 and TRBJ1-1, the complete variable domain reads DGGITQSPKYLFRKEGQNVTLSCEQNLNHDAMYWYRQDPGQGLRLIYYSQIVNDFQKGDIAEGYSVSREKKESFPLTVTSAQKNPTAFYLCASSQGGARMNTEAFFGQGTRLTVV.

The rearrangement links TRBV7-2 to TRBJ1-1; 7 positions agree with TRBD1. The CDR3 sequence is 14 residues long. V lost 3 bases to trimming and J lost 4 bases; unmatched junction nucleotides: 5. Germline V gene sequence: CDR1 SGHTA, CDR2 FQGNSA. CDR3 amino acids: CASSFRPGGTEAFF. The CDR3 DNA sequence: TGTGCCAGCAGCTTCCGGCCAGGGGGCACTGAAGCTTTCTTT. The variable domain in full, completed from reference TRBV7-2 and TRBJ1-1, reads GAGVSQSPSNKVTEKGKDVELRCDPISGHTALYWYRQSLGQGLEFLIYFQGNSAPDKSGLPSDRFSAERTGGSVSTLTIQRTQQEDSAVYLCASSFRPGGTEAFFGQGTRLTVV.

The V and J genes are TRBV5-1 and TRBJ2-7; the match to TRBD2 covers 10 bases. This CDR3 region has 15 residues. Germline loops: CDR1 SGHRS, CDR2 YFSETQ. V dropped 5 bases and J dropped 3; count of bases not matched to a gene: 8. CDR3: CASSYTSGIGYEQYF. The CDR3 DNA reads as TGCGCCAGCAGTTACACTAGCGGGATTGGCTACGAGCAGTACTTC. Full variable domain (outside the CDR3, taken from reference TRBV5-1 and TRBJ2-7): KAGVTQTPRYLIKTRGQQVTLSCSPISGHRSVSWYQQTPGQGLQFLFEYFSETQRNKGNFPGRFSGRQFSNSRSEMNVSTLELGDSALYLCASSYTSGIGYEQYFGPGTRLTVT.

The chain uses TRBV19 and TRBJ1-1, with 8 bases aligning to TRBD1. The junction had 13 bases not matched to a gene; V was cut back by 5 bases and J by 8 bases. The CDR3 covers 15 residues. CDR1 and CDR2 (germline): LNHDA, SQIVND (reference sequence). The CDR3 protein is CASSVGGTGSAEAFF. The CDR3 coding sequence is TGTGCCAGTAGTGTTGGCGGGACAGGTAGTGCCGAAGCTTTCTTT.

The chain is built from TRBV6-5 and TRBJ2-1, with 7 bases that match TRBD1. J lost 1 base, V lost 8 bases, and 5 bases had no gene match. The length of the CDR3 is 14 residues. The germline gives CDR1 MNHEY, CDR2 SVGAGI. CDR3 DNA: TGTGCCAGCGGGGACAGCTTGTCCTACAATGAGCAGTTCTTC. This encodes CASGDSLSYNEQFF.

The chain combines TRBV27 with TRBJ2-1; 9 positions agree with TRBD2. Trimming cost V 5 bases and J 3 bases; bases outside gene matches: 5. The germline V gene encodes CDR1 MNHEY and CDR2 SMNVEV (reference sequence). This CDR3 is 15 amino acids long. The CDR3 protein is CASSNSGSLYNEQFF. The DNA for the CDR3 is TGTGCCAGCAGTAATAGCGGGAGCCTCTACAATGAGCAGTTCTTC.